The 13 T cell receptor beta chains in this list originate from one sample, sequenced in a study of blood T cell repertoires in COVID-19. Repertoires were generated with immunoSEQ multiplex PCR, while TCRdb's copy carries only in-frame clones and drops some. The repertoire consists of 40,000 to 60,000 clones, with about nine tenths occurring once and the leading ten covering under 4.5%. The sequencing sample was made of peripheral blood. The receptors come from a human donor in a cohort sampled during active COVID-19.

The chain employs TRBV6-6 and TRBJ2-7; 8 bases are a match to TRBD1. The V and J ends lost 6 bases and 3 bases, in that order; junction bases with no gene match: 7. The CDR3 runs to 14 residues. From germline, CDR1 is MNHNY and CDR2 SVGAGI (reference sequence). In nucleotides, the CDR3 is TGTGCCAGCAGGGGACAGGAACCCAACTACGAGCAGTACGTC. Translating gives CASRGQEPNYEQYV.

This clone was counted a few times. This chain uses TRBV9 with TRBJ1-3, with a tentative D call TRBD1 (6 bases). The CDR3 runs to 15 residues. Trimming shortened V by 7 bases and J by 4 bases, and 18 bases separated the two germline ends. Germline lookup yields CDR1 SGDLS and CDR2 YYNGEE. This chain's CDR3 is CASSHAPGDGNTIYF. In DNA form, the CDR3 reads TGTGCCAGCTCCCACGCCCCAGGGGACGGAAACACCATATATTTT.

About this clone: Sequence at one end of the junction differs from germline and may be a read error. J is TRBJ2-5 and V is TRBV7-7; TRBD1 matches at 9 bases. Germline CDR1 and CDR2: SSHAT and FNYEAQ (reference sequence). CDR3 length equals 14 residues. The CDR3 sequence is CASSPTGGGETQYF. DNA for the CDR3: TGTGCTAGCAGCCCGACAGGGGGAGGGGAGACCCAGTACTTC.

This rearrangement joins TRBV5-8 to TRBJ1-1, with TRBD1 as a possible D gene (5 bases). From germline, CDR1 is SGHTS and CDR2 YDEGEE. Trimming took off 2 bases at V and 1 base at J, with 9 bases between the two ends. The CDR3 is 14 residues long. Here the CDR3 DNA reads TGTGCCAGCAGCTTAGGGGCCTGGAACACTGAAGCTTTCTTT. It specifies CASSLGAWNTEAFF. Using reference TRBV5-8 and TRBJ1-1 for the parts outside the CDR3, the full variable domain is EAGVTQSPTHLIKTRGQQATLRCSPISGHTSVYWYQQALGLGLQFLLWYDEGEERNRGNFPPRFSGRQFPNYSSELNVNALELEDSALYLCASSLGAWNTEAFFGQGTRLTVV.

V usage is TRBV18 and J usage is TRBJ1-3, with D perhaps matching TRBD1 (5 bases). This CDR3 spans 17 amino acids. Trimming removed 1 base from V and 0 bases from J, with 13 bases in between. Per germline, CDR1 KGHSH and CDR2 LQKENI. CDR3 DNA sequence: TGTGCCAGCTCACCACAGGGGCAGCAGAACTCTGGAAACACCATATATTTT. The encoded protein is CASSPQGQQNSGNTIYF.

The rearrangement uses TRBV18 and TRBJ1-3; possible D gene TRBD1, 6 bases. This CDR3 has 15 residues. Germline lookup yields CDR1 KGHSH and CDR2 LQKENI. Trimming shortened V by 3 bases and J by 3 bases, and 12 bases separated the two germline ends. The CDR3 protein is CASSPATGSGNTIYF. The CDR3 region has the DNA TGTGCCAGCTCACCGGCTACAGGGAGTGGAAACACCATATATTTT.

The rearrangement joins TRBV4-2 to TRBJ2-7, with 7 nucleotides matching TRBD2. V shed 0 bases and J 4 bases; nucleotides not matched to a gene: 6. CDR1 LGHNA and CDR2 YNFKEQ come from the germline V gene. The CDR3 length is 15 residues. The CDR3 bases are TGTGCCAGCAGCCAAGAGGGAGGCGGGAGTTACGAGCAGTACTTC. Translating gives CASSQEGGGSYEQYF.

The chain is built from TRBV19 and TRBJ2-3; 7 bases fit TRBD2. This CDR3 is built from 14 residues. Germline V CDR1 and CDR2: LNHDA, SQIVND (reference sequence). V lost 9 bases and J lost 3; bases outside the gene matches: 9. The CDR3 protein is CASHAGDTTDTQYF. CDR3 in DNA: TGTGCCAGCCATGCGGGAGATACGACAGATACGCAGTATTTT.

The rearrangement uses TRBV7-2 and TRBJ1-5; weak D call: TRBD1 (5 bases). The V and J ends lost 1 base and 0 bases respectively, with 7 bases between them. From germline, CDR1 is SGHTA and CDR2 FQGNSA. CDR3 length equals 15 residues. The CDR3 DNA reads as TGTGCCAGCAGCTTAGGACAGAATAGCAATCAGCCCCAGCATTTT. This translates into CASSLGQNSNQPQHF. Using reference TRBV7-2 and TRBJ1-5 for the parts outside the CDR3, the full variable domain is GAGVSQSPSNKVTEKGKDVELRCDPISGHTALYWYRQSLGQGLEFLIYFQGNSAPDKSGLPSDRFSAERTGGSVSTLTIQRTQQEDSAVYLCASSLGQNSNQPQHFGDGTRLSIL.

The CDR3 sequence is CASSESGSYNEQFF. CDR3 bases: TGCGCCAGCAGCGAGAGCGGCTCCTACAATGAGCAGTTCTTC. The chain couples TRBV5-1 to TRBJ2-1; D is perhaps TRBD2 (5 bases). Germline CDR1 is SGHRS and CDR2 is YFSETQ. With 4 bases removed from V and 0 bases from J, the gap between germline ends came to 8 bases. The CDR3 length is 14 residues. The full variable domain, completed using reference TRBV5-1 and TRBJ2-1, is KAGVTQTPRYLIKTRGQQVTLSCSPISGHRSVSWYQQTPGQGLQFLFEYFSETQRNKGNFPGRFSGRQFSNSRSEMNVSTLELGDSALYLCASSESGSYNEQFFGPGTRLTVL.

The chain links TRBV9 to TRBJ2-7; tentative D call: TRBD1 (6 bases). Trimming left V 3 bases short and J 0 bases short, with 22 bases between. The CDR3 contains 18 residues. Per germline, CDR1 SGDLS and CDR2 YYNGEE. CDR3 in DNA: TGTGCCAGCAGCGCAGGGGCCCTAAGCGGTTACGGCTCCTACGAGCAGTACTTC. This encodes CASSAGALSGYGSYEQYF.

J is TRBJ1-6 and V is TRBV11-2, with D maybe TRBD1 (6 bases). The germline gives CDR1 SGHAT, CDR2 FQNNGV. V shed 5 bases and J shed 4 bases, with 12 bases lying between them. This CDR3 is built from 15 residues. The CDR3 DNA is TGTGCCAGCAGCCCGCCAGGGGTTTATAATTCACCCCTCCACTTT. As protein: CASSPPGVYNSPLHF.

This clone was counted once. This chain joins TRBV4-1 and TRBJ2-3, with D hard to call. Germline CDR1 reads MGHRA; CDR2 reads YSYEKL. The CDR3 consists of 13 residues. Trimming pared 2 bases from V and 1 base from J, leaving 4 bases between. CDR3 coding DNA: TGCGCCAGCAGCCAACCCGGCACAGATACGCAGTATTTT. Encoded protein: CASSQPGTDTQYF.